Listed below are T cell receptor beta chains from one sample, sequenced in a study of blood T cell repertoires in COVID-19. The repertoire was sequenced with immunoSEQ multiplex PCR; TCRdb's copy has only in-frame clones and lacks some. Found here are about 52,000 clones, 70% to 85% of them singletons; the top ten hold approximately 10%. The source material was peripheral blood. These receptors came from an elderly man with COVID-19, enrolled during active disease. Both conserved end residues are part of each CDR3. A D gene is named only where the DNA matches it firmly. Some rows have no size entry. The others give once, few or many, or a class for an expanded clone.

TRBJ1-5 | . | TRBV24-1 | . | TGTGCCACCAGTGATTTGGGGCAGGGTCAGCCCCAGCATTTT | CATSDLGQGQPQHF
TRBJ2-2 | . | TRBV11-2 | TRBD2 | TGTGCCAGCAGCCCGCCTCGCGGGGGGACCGGGGAGCTGTTTTTT | CASSPPRGGTGELFF
TRBJ1-5 | . | TRBV20-1 | . | TGCAGTGCTAGTCGGGGGGCCAATCAGCCCCAGCATTTT | CSASRGANQPQHF
TRBJ1-6 | . | TRBV7-8 | . | TGTGCCAGCAGCTTAGCGCTTGCCGGGAATTATAATTCACCCCTCCACTTT | CASSLALAGNYNSPLHF
TRBJ2-1 | once | TRBV1 | . | TGCACCAGCAGTTCGGGGAGCTCCTACAATGAGCAGTTCTTC | CTSSSGSSYNEQFF
TRBJ2-7 | . | TRBV19 | TRBD1 | TGTGCCACCTCGGGACAGGATAACTACGAGCAGTACTTC | CATSGQDNYEQYF
TRBJ2-2 | once | TRBV4-3 | . | TGCGCCAGCAGCCAAGAGGAGGGGGCTCCGAACACCGGGGAGCTGTTTTTT | CASSQEEGAPNTGELFF
TRBJ1-5 | . | TRBV15 | TRBD1 | TGTGCCACCAGCAGTCGACAGGGGGCGCGGCCCCAGCATTTT | CATSSRQGARPQHF
TRBJ1-1 | . | TRBV6-2/TRBV6-3 | TRBD1 | TGTGCCAGCAGTTACGGGACAGAAATGAACACTGAAGCTTTCTTT | CASSYGTEMNTEAFF
TRBJ1-6 | . | TRBV11-2 | . | TGTGCCAGCAGCTCTTTGACAGCGCCATATAATTCACCCCTCCACTTT | CASSSLTAPYNSPLHF
TRBJ1-2 | . | TRBV12-3/TRBV12-4 | . | TGTGCCAGCAAACAGACAGACTATGGCTACACCTTC | CASKQTDYGYTF
TRBJ1-6 | . | TRBV10-3 | . | TGTGCCATCAGTGGGACAGAGAATTCACCCCTCCACTTT | CAISGTENSPLHF
TRBJ2-6 | . | TRBV5-1 | TRBD2 | TGCGCCAGCAGCCCTGCGGGGGCTGGGGCCAACGTCCTGACTTTC | CASSPAGAGANVLTF
TRBJ1-1 | . | TRBV7-8 | . | TGTGCCAGCCGTAGCGGGGGGCTCCTGAACACTGAAGCTTTCTTT | CASRSGGLLNTEAFF
TRBJ2-7 | once | TRBV5-1 | TRBD2 | TGCGCCAGCAGCTTGGGACTAGCGGGACCCACTCTAACCTACGAGCAGTACTTC | CASSLGLAGPTLTYEQYF
TRBJ2-2 | . | TRBV9 | TRBD2 | TGTGCCAGCAGCGTAGCGGAGCGGGGGGGCCAGTGGGCCGGGGAGCTGTTTTTT | CASSVAERGGQWAGELFF
TRBJ2-1 | . | TRBV18 | TRBD2 | TGTGCCAGCTCCCTCCGGGGACTAGCGGACAATGAGCAGTTCTTC | CASSLRGLADNEQFF
TRBJ1-2 | . | TRBV18 | TRBD1 | TGTGCCAGCTCACCCTCCGGGACAGGGGCGAACTATGGCTACACCTTC | CASSPSGTGANYGYTF
TRBJ1-2 | . | TRBV30 | TRBD1 | TGTGCCTGGACACACGGGGGACAGGGTAACTATGGCTACACCTTC | CAWTHGGQGNYGYTF
TRBJ1-1 | . | TRBV5-1 | . | TGCGCCAGCAGCTTGCAGGGTAACACTGAAGCTTTCTTT | CASSLQGNTEAFF
TRBJ2-3 | . | TRBV4-3 | TRBD1 | TGCGCCAGCAGCCAAGATGGACAGGCCGAGGCAGATACGCAGTATTTT | CASSQDGQAEADTQYF
TRBJ1-5 | few | TRBV18 | TRBD1 | TGTGCCAGCTCAACGCAGGGGGGCAATCAGCCCCAGCATTTT | CASSTQGGNQPQHF
TRBJ1-1 | once | TRBV6-6 | . | TGTGCCAGCAGCCTCCAGGGGAACACTGAAGCTTTCTTT | CASSLQGNTEAFF
TRBJ1-2 | . | TRBV5-1 | . | TGCGCCAGCAGCTTCGAGACACCAAACTATGGCTACACCTTC | CASSFETPNYGYTF
TRBJ2-7 | . | TRBV19 | . | TGTGCCAGCACCGGAATGGGGGGCGAGCAGTACTTC | CASTGMGGEQYF
TRBJ2-1 | . | TRBV5-4 | TRBD2 | TGTGCCAGCAGCCCCGGGGGCGGGAGGGATGAGCAGTTCTTC | CASSPGGGRDEQFF
TRBJ2-3 | . | TRBV27 | . | TGTGCCAGCAGTTTATCCGCGGGACTCCTCAGAAGTACGCAGTATTTT | CASSLSAGLLRSTQYF
TRBJ2-2 | . | TRBV5-6 | . | TGTGCCAGCAGCTTGGCCAAGGGGCGCAGCACCGGGGAGCTGTTTTTT | CASSLAKGRSTGELFF
TRBJ1-4 | . | TRBV7-2 | TRBD1 | TGTGCCAGCAGCTTAAGAGGGGGCAGGGTCCTCGATGAAAAACTGTTTTTT | CASSLRGGRVLDEKLFF
TRBJ1-2 | . | TRBV30 | TRBD1 | TGTGCCTGGAGCCAGACAGGGGAACATGGCTACACCTTC | CAWSQTGEHGYTF
TRBJ1-1 | . | TRBV2 | TRBD1 | TGTGCCAGCAGGGCCGGGACAGCCTATGAAGCTTTCTTT | CASRAGTAYEAFF
TRBJ2-1 | . | TRBV7-2 | TRBD1 | TGTGCCAGCAGGCCCTCCCCCGGGACAGGGTGGAATGAGCAGTTCTTC | CASRPSPGTGWNEQFF
TRBJ2-4 | . | TRBV6-2/TRBV6-3 | TRBD1 | TGTGCCAGCAGTCATCGTGGACAGGGAGAAAACATTCAGTACTTC | CASSHRGQGENIQYF
TRBJ1-1 | few | TRBV5-1 | . | TGCGCCAGCAGCTTGGGATCCCAGGGGTACACTGAAGCTTTCTTT | CASSLGSQGYTEAFF
TRBJ2-7 | . | TRBV7-2 | TRBD2 | TGTGCCAGCAGCACCGCTAGCGGGGGGGCCTACGAGCAGTACTTC | CASSTASGGAYEQYF
TRBJ1-4 | . | TRBV7-9 | TRBD1 | TGTGCCAGCAGCTTATGGGCCGGGACAGGGGGGGAAAAACTGTTTTTT | CASSLWAGTGGEKLFF
TRBJ1-1 | . | TRBV6-6 | . | TGTGCCAGCAGTTACTCGGCAGGGGTGGTCACTGAAGCTTTCTTT | CASSYSAGVVTEAFF
TRBJ2-3 | . | TRBV7-8 | TRBD1 | TGTGCCAGCAGCTTAACCTACAGGGGACCAGATACGCAGTATTTT | CASSLTYRGPDTQYF
TRBJ1-2 | . | TRBV5-1 | . | TGCGCCAGCAGCCCGGGGAGTGGGACTAGGACAACCAACTATGGCTACACCTTC | CASSPGSGTRTTNYGYTF
TRBJ2-7 | few | TRBV5-4 | . | TGTGCCAGCGCACGGGTAGGGACAACCTCCTACGAGCAGTACTTC | CASARVGTTSYEQYF
TRBJ2-1 | few | TRBV10-2 | TRBD2 | TGCGCCAGCAGTCAGCCTAGCGGGAGGGCCAGTGAGTTCTTC | CASSQPSGRASEFF
TRBJ1-1 | . | TRBV5-4 | . | TGTGCCAGCAGCTATTCGAGGGCCTACACTGAAGCTTTCTTT | CASSYSRAYTEAFF
TRBJ1-1 | . | TRBV18 | . | TGTGCCAGCTCACCTTCCGGGGGAGTTGGGGCTTTCTTT | CASSPSGGVGAFF
TRBJ1-2 | . | TRBV4-3 | TRBD1 | TGCGCCAGCAGCCAAGATTCGGCCCCGGGACAGAACTATGGCTACACCTTC | CASSQDSAPGQNYGYTF
TRBJ1-4 | . | TRBV11-2 | . | TGTGCCAGCAGCTTAGGTCACGGACTAATCGGACCCTCCGTTGAAAAACTGTTTTTT | CASSLGHGLIGPSVEKLFF
TRBJ1-2 | . | TRBV12-2 | . | TGTGCAATAGGACTATATCTCCCCTCCTATGGCTACACCTTC | CAIGLYLPSYGYTF
TRBJ2-1 | few | TRBV24-1 | . | TGTGCCACCAGTGATTCAGGGTACAATGAGCAGTTCTTC | CATSDSGYNEQFF
TRBJ1-3 | . | TRBV6-5 | . | TGTGCCAGCAGAAGGGGAGGAAACGAAAACACCATATATTTT | CASRRGGNENTIYF
TRBJ2-1 | . | TRBV5-1 | TRBD2 | TGCGCCAGCGCCCTAGGACTAGCGGACAATGAGCAGTTCTTC | CASALGLADNEQFF
TRBJ1-1 | . | TRBV12-3/TRBV12-4 | . | TGTGCCAGCAGTTTAGATCCAGGACGGGGAGCTTTCTTT | CASSLDPGRGAFF
TRBJ2-1 | . | TRBV19 | TRBD1 | TGTGCCAGTAGTAAGCCGGGACAGGGGGCTTTGAATGAGCAGTTCTTC | CASSKPGQGALNEQFF
TRBJ1-4 | . | TRBV28 | . | TGTGCCAGCAGTTTAGCCACAGGGTCGGCTAATGAAAAACTGTTTTTT | CASSLATGSANEKLFF
TRBJ1-6 | . | TRBV5-4 | . | TGTGCCAGCAGCTTGCTCCAGCGAAGTAATTCACCCCTCCACTTT | CASSLLQRSNSPLHF
TRBJ1-4 | . | TRBV2 | TRBD1 | TGTGCCAGCAGTGAACCGGGACAGCATAATGAAAAACTGTTTTTT | CASSEPGQHNEKLFF
TRBJ1-2 | . | TRBV24-1 | . | TGTGCCACCAGTGATTTGCAGGGAGGCAGGGTTGACTACACCTTC | CATSDLQGGRVDYTF